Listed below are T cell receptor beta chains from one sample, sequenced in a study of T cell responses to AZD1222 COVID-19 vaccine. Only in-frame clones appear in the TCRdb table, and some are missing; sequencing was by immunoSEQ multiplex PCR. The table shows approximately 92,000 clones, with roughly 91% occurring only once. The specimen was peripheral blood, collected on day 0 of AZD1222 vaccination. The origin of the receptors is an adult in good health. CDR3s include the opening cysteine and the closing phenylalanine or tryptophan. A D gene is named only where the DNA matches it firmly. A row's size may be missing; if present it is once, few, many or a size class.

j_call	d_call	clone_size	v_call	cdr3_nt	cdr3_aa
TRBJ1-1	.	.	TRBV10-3	TGTGCCATCAGGGAGGCCAGTCGGACTGAAGCTTTCTTT	CAIREASRTEAFF
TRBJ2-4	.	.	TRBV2	TGTGCCAGCGAGTATGCCAAAAACATTCAGTACTTC	CASEYAKNIQYF
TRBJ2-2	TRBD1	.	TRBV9	TGTGCCAGCAGCGCCACGACAGGGGCGAACACCGGGGAGCTGTTTTTT	CASSATTGANTGELFF
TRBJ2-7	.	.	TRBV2	TGTGCCAGCAGCCCAACCTACGAGCAGTACTTC	CASSPTYEQYF
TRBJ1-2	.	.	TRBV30	TGTGCCTGGAGTGTAGGCTATGGCTACACCTTC	CAWSVGYGYTF
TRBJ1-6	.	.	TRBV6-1	TGTGCCAGCAGTGAACGGGGACCCTATAATTCACCCCTCCACTTT	CASSERGPYNSPLHF
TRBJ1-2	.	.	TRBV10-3	TGTGCCATCAGAACCCAAACAGAAACCTATGGCTACACCTTC	CAIRTQTETYGYTF
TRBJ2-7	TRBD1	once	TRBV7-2	TGTGCCAGCAGCTTAACGACAGGGGCTTCCTACGAGCAGTACTTC	CASSLTTGASYEQYF
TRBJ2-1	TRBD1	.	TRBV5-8	TGTGCCAGCAGCTTTCAGGGCAGGGGGCATGATGAGCAGTTCTTC	CASSFQGRGHDEQFF
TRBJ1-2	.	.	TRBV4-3	TGCGCCAGCAGACTACGCCTCGACAGAAGCGATGGCTACACCTTC	CASRLRLDRSDGYTF
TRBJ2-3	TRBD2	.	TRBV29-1	TGCAGCGTTCGGCGGGGGGGCGGCACAGATACGCAGTATTTT	CSVRRGGGTDTQYF
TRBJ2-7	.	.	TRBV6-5	TGTGCCAGCAGCGCCCGGGTGGGGTACTTC	CASSARVGYF
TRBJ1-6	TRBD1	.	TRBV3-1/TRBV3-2	TGTGCCAGCAGCCCGGACAGGTTCTATAATTCACCCCTCCACTTT	CASSPDRFYNSPLHF
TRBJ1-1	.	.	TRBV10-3	TGTGCCACCAAAGGCAACGGAGATGAAGCTTTCTTT	CATKGNGDEAFF
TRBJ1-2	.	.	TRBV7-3	TGTGCCAGCAGCTTAATGGCGGGGTTCCAGGGAAGGGGGTATGGCTACACCTTC	CASSLMAGFQGRGYGYTF
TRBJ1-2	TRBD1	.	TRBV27	TGTGCCAGCAGCCCCGGGACAGGGCCCGGCTACACCTTC	CASSPGTGPGYTF
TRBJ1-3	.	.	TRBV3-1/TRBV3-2	TGTGCCAGCAGCCAAGCTTCGGACACCATATATTTT	CASSQASDTIYF
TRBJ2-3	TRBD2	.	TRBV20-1	TGCAGTGCCAGTCACCGGCCGGGGGGGTTAGATACGCAGTATTTT	CSASHRPGGLDTQYF
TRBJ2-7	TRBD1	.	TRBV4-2	TGTGCCAGCAGCCAGGCGGACAGGGACTCCTACGAGCAGTACTTC	CASSQADRDSYEQYF
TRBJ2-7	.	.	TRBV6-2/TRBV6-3	TGTGCCAGCAGTTACCCCACGGGAACCTACGAGCAGTACTTC	CASSYPTGTYEQYF
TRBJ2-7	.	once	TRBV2	TGTGCCAGCAGTGCTGACAGCCAGATTTACGAGCAGTACTTC	CASSADSQIYEQYF
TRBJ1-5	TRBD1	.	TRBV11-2	TGTGCCAGCAGCTTGGACAGGGGAGTGGGTCAGCCCCAGCATTTT	CASSLDRGVGQPQHF
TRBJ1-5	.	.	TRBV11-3	TGTGCCAGCAGCTTAGCCCGCGACAGGAGACGCAATCAGCCCCAGCATTTT	CASSLARDRRRNQPQHF
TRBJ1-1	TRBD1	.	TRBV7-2	TGTGCCAGCAGCCCGCCCCAGGGGGCGGCTTTCTTT	CASSPPQGAAFF
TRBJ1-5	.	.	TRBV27	TGTGCCAGCAGTTACCGAGGCAATCAGCCCCAGCATTTT	CASSYRGNQPQHF
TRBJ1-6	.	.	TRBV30	TGTGCCTGGAGTGTCGTGTTTTCACCCCTCCACTTT	CAWSVVFSPLHF
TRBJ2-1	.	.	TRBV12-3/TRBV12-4	TGTGCCAGCAGTTTGGTTGAGTCGGATGAGCAGTTCTTC	CASSLVESDEQFF
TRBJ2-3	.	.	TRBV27	TGTGCCAGCAGAAAAACCGGCACAGATACGCAGTATTTT	CASRKTGTDTQYF
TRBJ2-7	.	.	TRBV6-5	TGTGCCAGCAGTTACTCTGCCAGCTACGAGCAGTACTTC	CASSYSASYEQYF
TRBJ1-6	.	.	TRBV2	TGTGCCAGCAGAATAGGGTCTTCACCCCTCCACTTT	CASRIGSSPLHF
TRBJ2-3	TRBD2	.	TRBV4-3	TGCGCCAGCAGCCAAGATCTACCGGGGGGGCTCCTGGCAGATACGCAGTATTTT	CASSQDLPGGLLADTQYF
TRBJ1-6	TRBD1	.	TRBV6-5	TGTGCCAGCAGCTACAGACAGGGAAATTCACCCCTCCACTTT	CASSYRQGNSPLHF
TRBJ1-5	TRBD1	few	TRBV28	TGTGCCAGCAAGGGGACAGGCTGGCAAAATCAGCCCCAGCATTTT	CASKGTGWQNQPQHF
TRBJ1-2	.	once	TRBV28	TGTGCCAGCAGTTTGGGTGGAGGGGGAACCCGTTATGGCTACACCTTC	CASSLGGGGTRYGYTF
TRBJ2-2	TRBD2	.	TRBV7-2	TGTGCCAGCAGCTTAGGGACTAGCGAAGGAGGTCGCACCGGGGAGCTGTTTTTT	CASSLGTSEGGRTGELFF
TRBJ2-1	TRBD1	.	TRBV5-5	TGTGCCACCGGGACAGGAACCTTCAATGAGCAGTTCTTC	CATGTGTFNEQFF
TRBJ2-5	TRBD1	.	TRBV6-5	TGTGCCAGCAGCCCCGGGACAGGGGCACCGGAGACCCAGTACTTC	CASSPGTGAPETQYF
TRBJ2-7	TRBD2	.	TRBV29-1	TGCAGCGTTGCGAATAGCGGGGGAACCTACGAGCAGTACTTC	CSVANSGGTYEQYF
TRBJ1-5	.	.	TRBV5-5	TGTGCCAGCAGTCTCGGGCAGGGTGTTAGTCAGCCCCAGCATTTT	CASSLGQGVSQPQHF
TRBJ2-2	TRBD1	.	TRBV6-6	TGTGCCAGCAGTCCCAGGACAGGCAACACCGGGGAGCTGTTTTTT	CASSPRTGNTGELFF
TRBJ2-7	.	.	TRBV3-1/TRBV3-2	TGTGCCAGCAGCCAAGATACGAGAGAACCTTCCTACGAGCAGTACTTC	CASSQDTREPSYEQYF
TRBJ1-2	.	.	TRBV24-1	TGTGCCACCAGTGAGGAGATAAGGGTCGGGAATGGCTACACCTTC	CATSEEIRVGNGYTF
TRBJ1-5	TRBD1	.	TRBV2	TGTGCCAGCAGGGAAAACACAGGGGAGGCCCAGCATTTT	CASRENTGEAQHF